These T cell receptor beta chains were read from a single sample in a study of early T cells in non-severe SARS-CoV-2 infection. One entry per CDR3 protein, called by TCRdb with MiXCR from the 5' RACE reads. The sample has fewer than 30,000 distinct CDR3 sequences; approximately 5.3% are singletons. The sequencing input was whole blood. The receptors stem from an adult who was a healthcare worker with PCR-confirmed SARS-CoV-2 infection or an uninfected control (not recorded which). The CDR3 runs from the conserved cysteine through the conserved F or W. D genes are given only for firm matches. Size is omitted from some rows. Given values are once, few, many or a class for expanded clones.

cdr3_nt: TGTGCCAGCAGTTCAAGTGGGCACGTGTACGAGCAGTACTTC
cdr3_aa: CASSSSGHVYEQYF
j_call: TRBJ2-7
d_call: NA
clone_size: NA
v_call: TRBV28

cdr3_nt: TGTGCCAGCAGCTTCTCTAGCGGGAGTGTTGAGCAGTTCTTC
cdr3_aa: CASSFSSGSVEQFF
j_call: TRBJ2-1
d_call: TRBD2
clone_size: many
v_call: TRBV11-2

cdr3_nt: TGCAGCGTTCGGGGAATTTCGAACACTGAAGCTTTCTTT
cdr3_aa: CSVRGISNTEAFF
j_call: TRBJ1-1
d_call: NA
clone_size: many
v_call: TRBV29-1

cdr3_nt: TGTGCCACCGAGACAGACTCCTATAATTCACCCCTCCACTTT
cdr3_aa: CATETDSYNSPLHF
j_call: TRBJ1-6
d_call: NA
clone_size: many
v_call: TRBV28

cdr3_nt: TGTGCCAGCAGTTTAACCGGGAGGGGGGCCAAAAACATTCAGTACTTC
cdr3_aa: CASSLTGRGAKNIQYF
j_call: TRBJ2-4
d_call: TRBD2
clone_size: few
v_call: TRBV28

cdr3_nt: TGCAGTGCAATAGCGGGAGGTGAGGTGGGGGAGCAGTTCTTC
cdr3_aa: CSAIAGGEVGEQFF
j_call: TRBJ2-1
d_call: TRBD2
clone_size: many
v_call: TRBV20-1

cdr3_nt: TGTGCCAGCAGATCCGGACTAGCGGGAAGGCACAATGAGCAGTTCTTC
cdr3_aa: CASRSGLAGRHNEQFF
j_call: TRBJ2-1
d_call: TRBD2
clone_size: NA
v_call: TRBV7-8

cdr3_nt: TGTGCCAGCTCACCAATCGGGACAGTCACTGAAGCTTTCTTT
cdr3_aa: CASSPIGTVTEAFF
j_call: TRBJ1-1
d_call: TRBD1
clone_size: NA
v_call: TRBV18

cdr3_nt: TGTGCCAGCAGCTTAAGCTCGGAGACCCAGTACTTC
cdr3_aa: CASSLSSETQYF
j_call: TRBJ2-5
d_call: NA
clone_size: many
v_call: TRBV11-2

cdr3_nt: TGTGCCAGCAGTTTAGACATGCTCGGCTCACCCCTCCACTTT
cdr3_aa: CASSLDMLGSPLHF
j_call: TRBJ1-6
d_call: NA
clone_size: many
v_call: TRBV12-3/TRBV12-4

cdr3_nt: TGTGCCAGCAGTCCAAGGACAGGGGTGGCGAACACTGAAGCTTTCTTT
cdr3_aa: CASSPRTGVANTEAFF
j_call: TRBJ1-1
d_call: TRBD1
clone_size: many
v_call: TRBV12-3/TRBV12-4

cdr3_nt: TGTGCCAGCAGTTTGGCAGGGGTCGAGTACGAGCAGTACTTC
cdr3_aa: CASSLAGVEYEQYF
j_call: TRBJ2-7
d_call: NA
clone_size: many
v_call: TRBV12-3/TRBV12-4

cdr3_nt: TGTGCTAGTGGTTCGGGACTAGCGGGTTACAATGAGCAGTTCTTC
cdr3_aa: CASGSGLAGYNEQFF
j_call: TRBJ2-1
d_call: TRBD2
clone_size: NA
v_call: TRBV12-5

cdr3_nt: TGCAGCGGATTTCGAGGACAGGTCGGGGTGAACACTGAAGCTTTCTTT
cdr3_aa: CSGFRGQVGVNTEAFF
j_call: TRBJ1-1
d_call: TRBD1
clone_size: many
v_call: TRBV29-1

cdr3_nt: TGTGCCAGCAGTGAAGACTACCCGGCACGATCCTACGAGCAGTACTTC
cdr3_aa: CASSEDYPARSYEQYF
j_call: TRBJ2-7
d_call: NA
clone_size: many
v_call: TRBV6-1

cdr3_nt: TGTGCCAGCAGCCAAGATTTTGGCGGCAGCCTGGGATTCCACGAGCAGTACTTC
cdr3_aa: CASSQDFGGSLGFHEQYF
j_call: TRBJ2-7
d_call: NA
clone_size: NA
v_call: TRBV4-2

cdr3_nt: TGTGCCAGCAGCCTCACTCTACCCGCGGAAAGTAAAGATGATACGCAGTATTTT
cdr3_aa: CASSLTLPAESKDDTQYF
j_call: TRBJ2-3
d_call: NA
clone_size: many
v_call: TRBV11-2

cdr3_nt: TGTGCCAGCAGCTCGGGGACAGGCGTCTACGAGCAGTACTTC
cdr3_aa: CASSSGTGVYEQYF
j_call: TRBJ2-7
d_call: TRBD1
clone_size: NA
v_call: TRBV5-6

cdr3_nt: TGCAGTGCTAGGGAGGGGATTCATCCTGGGACCTACGAGCAGTACTTC
cdr3_aa: CSAREGIHPGTYEQYF
j_call: TRBJ2-7
d_call: NA
clone_size: medium-sized
v_call: TRBV20-1

cdr3_nt: TGTGCCAGCATGGACAACTATGGCTACACCTTC
cdr3_aa: CASMDNYGYTF
j_call: TRBJ1-2
d_call: NA
clone_size: many
v_call: TRBV28

cdr3_nt: TGCAGTGCTAGCGGGACATCGCTGAACACTGAAGCTTTCTTT
cdr3_aa: CSASGTSLNTEAFF
j_call: TRBJ1-1
d_call: NA
clone_size: NA
v_call: TRBV20-1

cdr3_nt: TGTGCCAGCAGCCATAGGCCATCGAACACCGGGGAGCTGTTTTTT
cdr3_aa: CASSHRPSNTGELFF
j_call: TRBJ2-2
d_call: NA
clone_size: few
v_call: TRBV7-6

cdr3_nt: TGTGCCAGCAGTTTATTAGCGGGAGAGCGGGCCAAAAACATTCAGTACTTC
cdr3_aa: CASSLLAGERAKNIQYF
j_call: TRBJ2-4
d_call: TRBD2
clone_size: NA
v_call: TRBV28

cdr3_nt: TGTGCCAGCTCACCAACAGGGAATTGGGGCAATCAGCCCCAGCATTTT
cdr3_aa: CASSPTGNWGNQPQHF
j_call: TRBJ1-5
d_call: NA
clone_size: many
v_call: TRBV18